Following are 17 T cell receptor beta chains from one sample sequenced in a study of T cells of healthy individuals (dated by TCRdb to 2016 to 2019). The library was produced with 5' RACE. The data were produced on an Illumina MiSeq. The raw public data were reprocessed by TCRdb itself: fastp quality trimming at Q25, MiXCR clonotype calling, in-frame beta chains only. Records with the same CDR3 protein are collapsed into one entry carrying the most frequent genes and DNA. This sample is represented by approximately 100,000 distinct CDR3 sequences; roughly a sixth of them were singletons. Of the sample, around 6.4% falls within the top ten clones. These receptors originate from a human donor in good health.

This clonotype was counted only a few times. The V call is TRBV7-2, the J call TRBJ2-7; D gene ambiguous. CDR3 length: 12 residues. CDR1 and CDR2 from the germline V gene are SGHTA and FQGNSA. V was cut by 6 bases and J by 0 bases, with 6 bases left in between. CDR3 sequence reads: CASRPASYEQYF. CDR3 nucleotide sequence: TGTGCCAGCAGGCCGGCCTCCTACGAGCAGTACTTC.

This clonotype was seen only a few times. The genes are TRBV5-1 and TRBJ2-1; the D gene could be TRBD1 or TRBD2 (5 bases each). V was shortened by 0 bases and J by 0 bases, with 10 bases between the two germline ends. Germline V gives CDR1 SGHRS, CDR2 YFSETQ. This CDR3 has 16 residues. CDR3 coding DNA: TGCGCCAGCAGCTTGGTTCCAGGGAGCTCCTACAATGAGCAGTTCTTC. This sequence encodes CASSLVPGSSYNEQFF.

This clonotype appeared many times. The chain has TRBV29-1 and TRBJ1-2; maybe TRBD1 (5 bases). The V and J ends lost 7 bases and 4 bases respectively, with 19 bases between them. Germline lookup yields CDR1 SQVTM and CDR2 ANQGSEA. CDR3 length: 14 residues. The CDR3 DNA is TGCAGCGCCGGATCCTCCTTGACAGTCTATGGCTACACCTTC. It yields the protein CSAGSSLTVYGYTF.

This clonotype was observed a few times. CDR3 region: CASSQDWAGGPLNTGELFF. As DNA, the CDR3 is TGCGCCAGCAGCCAAGATTGGGCGGGGGGGCCATTGAACACCGGGGAGCTGTTTTTT. The chain links TRBV4-1 to TRBJ2-2, with 9 positions matching TRBD2. Unmatched junction bases numbered 9, after V lost 0 bases and J lost 1 base. CDR1 is MGHRA, CDR2 YSYEKL, per germline. The CDR3 has 19 amino acids.

This chain connects TRBV20-1 to TRBJ2-3; D is uncertain. Germline-derived CDR1 and CDR2 are DFQATT and SNEGSKA (reference sequence). The CDR3 consists of 11 residues. V was trimmed by 3 bases and J by 1 base, leaving 2 bases between them. CDR3 sequence: CSASRTDTQYF. The CDR3 bases are TGCAGTGCTAGCCGCACAGATACGCAGTATTTT.

The gene calls are TRBV2 and TRBJ2-1, with D possibly being TRBD2 (6 bases). The CDR3 runs 13 residues. Trimming removed 6 bases at V and 8 bases at J, with 14 bases between. The germline V gene encodes CDR1 SNHLY and CDR2 FYNNEI. The CDR3, as DNA: TGTGCCAGCAGGGGGGAGGTTACGGATGAGCAGTTCTTC. Amino acids: CASRGEVTDEQFF.

The table lists this clonotype with many counts. The chain has TRBV29-1 and TRBJ2-5; D unresolved. In germline, CDR1 is SQVTM, CDR2 ANQGSEA. Trimming cost V 6 bases and J 1 base, with 9 bases left between them. The CDR3 has 12 residues. Here the CDR3 DNA reads TGCAGCGTCGCGAATACCCAAGAGACCCAGTACTTC. This encodes CSVANTQETQYF.

The rearrangement uses TRBV6-1 and TRBJ2-7; TRBD2 matches 8 bases. Looked up from germline, CDR1 is MNHNS and CDR2 is SASEGT. The CDR3 extends over 17 amino acids. The J segment lost 7 bases and the V segment lost 8 bases, leaving 22 bases of the junction unmatched. CDR3 residues: CASLSLTSGYLSREQYF. The CDR3 bases are TGTGCCAGCCTATCACTTACTAGCGGTTACCTCTCGAGGGAGCAGTACTTC.

This clonotype showed up just a few times. The chain couples TRBV20-1 to TRBJ1-5, with D unclear. The CDR3 loop spans 14 amino acids. Germline values: CDR1 DFQATT, CDR2 SNEGSKA (reference sequence). V gave up 4 bases and J gave up 1 base, with 11 bases separating them. As DNA, the CDR3 is TGCAGTGCTAAGGAAGGGAGCAGCAATCAGCCCCAGCATTTT. It yields the protein CSAKEGSSNQPQHF.

The V gene is TRBV9, the J gene TRBJ2-1, with 7 bases matching TRBD2. Unmatched junction bases numbered 4, after V lost 0 bases and J lost 1 base. Germline assignment: CDR1 SGDLS and CDR2 YYNGEE. The CDR3 spans 16 residues. The CDR3 here is CASSVVGGGSYNEQFF. The DNA for the CDR3 is TGTGCCAGCAGCGTAGTTGGGGGGGGTTCCTACAATGAGCAGTTCTTC. Looking up the rest from reference TRBV9 and TRBJ2-1 gives the full variable domain: DSGVTQTPKHLITATGQRVTLRCSPRSGDLSVYWYQQSLDQGLQFLIQYYNGEERAKGNILERFSAQQFPDLHSELNLSSLELGDSALYFCASSVVGGGSYNEQFFGPGTRLTVL.

This clonotype was seen only a few times. This chain links TRBV5-1 with TRBJ2-7; 7 bases align to TRBD1. Germline trimming cut 4 bases from V and 6 bases from J; bases unmatched to any gene: 10. Germline loops: CDR1 SGHRS, CDR2 YFSETQ. The length of the CDR3 is 14 residues. This chain's CDR3 is CASSAARQGVEQYF. CDR3 coding DNA: TGCGCCAGCAGCGCAGCTAGACAGGGAGTCGAGCAGTACTTC.

This clonotype came up many times. The V gene is TRBV20-1, the J gene TRBJ2-1; the match to TRBD2 covers 7 bases. With 4 bases clipped from V and 14 bases from J, the junction kept 20 bases outside the gene matches. This CDR3 contains 15 residues. CDR1 and CDR2 (germline): DFQATT, SNEGSKA (reference sequence). This chain's CDR3 is CSAIRATGGGRLEFF. The CDR3 DNA is TGCAGTGCTATCAGGGCTACGGGGGGTGGTCGGTTGGAGTTCTTC.

This clonotype was picked up a small number of times. The V and J genes are TRBV19 and TRBJ2-7; possible D gene TRBD1, 5 bases. This CDR3 has 11 amino acids. V lost 9 bases and J lost 6, with 12 bases in between. The V gene's germline CDR1 is LNHDA and CDR2 SQIVND (reference sequence). The CDR3 is CARIRQSEQYF. CDR3 nucleotides: TGTGCCAGAATACGACAGTCCGAGCAGTACTTC.

The chain joins TRBV5-1 to TRBJ1-5; TRBD1 agrees at 9 bases. V dropped 4 bases and J dropped 5; count of bases not matched to a gene: 4. Germline assignment: CDR1 SGHRS and CDR2 YFSETQ. The CDR3 extends over 14 amino acids. CDR3 region: CASSKTGGDQPQHF. The CDR3 nucleotides read TGCGCCAGCAGCAAAACAGGGGGCGATCAGCCCCAGCATTTT.

The chain couples TRBV18 to TRBJ2-1; the D is unclear. The germline CDR1 and CDR2 sequences are KGHSH and LQKENI. The CDR3 sequence is 16 residues long. Trimming stripped 2 bases from V and 3 bases from J, with 14 bases between. The DNA of the CDR3 is TGTGCCAGCTCACCAGCATTCAGTGCCATCTACAATGAGCAGTTCTTC. Translation gives CASSPAFSAIYNEQFF.

The chain links TRBV7-6 to TRBJ2-3; D unclear. The CDR3 runs to 13 residues. Trimming pared 1 base from V and 2 bases from J, leaving 4 bases between. Germline CDR1 and CDR2: SGHVS and FNYEAQ. This chain's CDR3 is CASSLEYTDTQYF. The CDR3 DNA is TGTGCCAGCAGCTTAGAGTACACAGATACGCAGTATTTT.

This clonotype showed up just a few times. This chain links TRBV12-3 or TRBV12-4 with TRBJ2-2; D call uncertain. This CDR3 comprises 14 residues. Trimming removed 6 bases from V and 0 bases from J, with 8 bases in between. The CDR3 DNA reads as TGTGCCAGCAGAATTAAGACGAACACCGGGGAGCTGTTTTTT. Amino acid sequence: CASRIKTNTGELFF.